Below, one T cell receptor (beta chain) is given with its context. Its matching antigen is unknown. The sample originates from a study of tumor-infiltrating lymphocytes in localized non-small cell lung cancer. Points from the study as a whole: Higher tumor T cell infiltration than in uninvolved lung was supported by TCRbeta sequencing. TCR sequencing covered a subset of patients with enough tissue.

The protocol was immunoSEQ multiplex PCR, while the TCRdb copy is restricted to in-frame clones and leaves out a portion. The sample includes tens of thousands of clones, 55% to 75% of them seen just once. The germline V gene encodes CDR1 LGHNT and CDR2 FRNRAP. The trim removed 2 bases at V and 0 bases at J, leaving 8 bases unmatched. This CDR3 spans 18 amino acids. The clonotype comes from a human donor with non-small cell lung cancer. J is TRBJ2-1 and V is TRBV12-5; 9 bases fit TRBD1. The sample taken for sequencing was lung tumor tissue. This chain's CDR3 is CASGLTTGGPSSYNEQFF. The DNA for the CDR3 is TGTGCTAGTGGTTTGACGACAGGGGGTCCTTCCTCCTACAATGAGCAGTTCTTC.